This TCR beta chain stems from a study of T-cell reconstitution after alpha-beta-depleted transplantation in children. V trimming: 5 bases; J trimming: 3 bases; junction bases outside the gene matches: 4. Germline V gene sequence: CDR1 MNHEY, CDR2 SMNVEV (reference sequence). The CDR3 covers 14 residues. During its preparation, the TCRbeta library received unique molecular identifiers. TCRdb reprocessed the PCR reads with MiXCR, giving one entry per CDR3 protein. The sample yields 350,000 to 400,000 distinct CDR3 sequences, around 21% seen once. This clonotype was seen at least ten times. The source material was PBMCs from the stem cell graft donor, sampled from the stem cell graft. The sequence came from a human donor who donated a stem cell graft to a child with acute myeloid leukemia. The rearrangement joins TRBV27 to TRBJ2-1; 7 bases agree with TRBD2. The CDR3 reads CASSGLADYNEQFF. In DNA, the CDR3 is TGTGCCAGCAGTGGGCTAGCGGACTACAATGAGCAGTTCTTC.